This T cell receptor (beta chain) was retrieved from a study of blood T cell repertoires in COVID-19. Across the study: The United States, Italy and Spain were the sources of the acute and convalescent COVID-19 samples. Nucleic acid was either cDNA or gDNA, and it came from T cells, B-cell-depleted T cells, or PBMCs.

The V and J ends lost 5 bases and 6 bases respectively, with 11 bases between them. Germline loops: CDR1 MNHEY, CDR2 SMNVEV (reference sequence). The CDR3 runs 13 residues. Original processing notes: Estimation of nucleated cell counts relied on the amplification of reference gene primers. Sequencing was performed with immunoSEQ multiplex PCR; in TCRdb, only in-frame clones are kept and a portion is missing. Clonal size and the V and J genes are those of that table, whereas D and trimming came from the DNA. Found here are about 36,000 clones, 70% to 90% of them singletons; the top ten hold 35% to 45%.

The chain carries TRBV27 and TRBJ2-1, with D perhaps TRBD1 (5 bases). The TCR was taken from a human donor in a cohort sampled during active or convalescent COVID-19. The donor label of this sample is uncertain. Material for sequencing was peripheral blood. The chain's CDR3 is CASSKPRVNEQFF. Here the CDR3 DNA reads TGTGCCAGCAGTAAACCCAGGGTCAATGAGCAGTTCTTC.